Below are 26 T cell receptor beta chains sequenced from a single sample in a study of human T cells and chemical hapten exposure. The time point denotes: pre-sensitization, week 0. The treatment was: therapeutic diphenylcyclopropenone sensitization with weekly scalp DPC. TCRdb redid the calling of the RACE reads with MiXCR, one entry per CDR3 protein. The table has about 87,000 distinct CDR3 sequences, about 8.9% seen once; the top ten hold less than 4.5%. Sequences were derived from whole blood, sampled in connection with sensitization to the hapten diphenylcyclopropenone (DPC). Receptors originate from a woman aged 40 to 50 with alopecia areata. Some clones in this sample may be carry-over from other donors' samples.

The rearrangement joins TRBV28 to TRBJ2-7; 8 bases are a match to TRBD2. The J segment lost 4 bases and the V segment lost 5 bases, leaving 10 bases of the junction unmatched. Germline CDR1 reads MDHEN; CDR2 reads SYDVKM. The CDR3 extends over 15 amino acids. The CDR3 protein is CASSPPGGGTYEQYF. The CDR3, as DNA: TGTGCCAGCAGTCCCCCCGGGGGGGGAACGTACGAGCAGTACTTC.

The chain couples TRBV12-3 or TRBV12-4 to TRBJ2-1; 7 nucleotides line up with TRBD1. With 6 bases clipped from V and 5 bases from J, the junction kept 13 bases outside the gene matches. There are 16 residues in the CDR3. The CDR3 region has the DNA TGTGCCAGCAGCCTCGAGGGGGCCACCAGACACAATGAGCAGTTCTTC. It is translated as CASSLEGATRHNEQFF.

This clonotype has ten or more counts. This chain uses TRBV6-2 or TRBV6-3 with TRBJ2-1, with TRBD2 as a possible D gene (6 bases). This CDR3 is built from 17 residues. The V gene lost 7 bases and the J gene lost 8 bases, with 27 bases spanning the gap. Per germline, CDR1 MNHEY and CDR2 SVGEGT. The CDR3 nucleotides are TGTGCCAGCACCTTTCGTCGAGCGGGTCCGGGCGTTGATGAGCAGTTCTTC. Amino acid sequence: CASTFRRAGPGVDEQFF.

This clonotype was detected ten times or more. V and J are TRBV27 and TRBJ2-2; 7 bases line up with TRBD1. The germline CDR1 and CDR2 sequences are MNHEY and SMNVEV (reference sequence). The junction had 4 bases not matched to a gene; V was cut back by 6 bases and J by 3 bases. There are 14 residues in the CDR3. In DNA form, the CDR3 reads TGTGCCAGCAGGAGACAGGGCTACACCGGGGAGCTGTTTTTT. Residues: CASRRQGYTGELFF.

The chain carries TRBV11-2 and TRBJ2-7; no reliable D call. V was trimmed by 5 bases and J by 6 bases, leaving 11 bases between them. The CDR3 sequence is 12 residues long. The germline V gene has CDR1 SGHAT and CDR2 FQNNGV. The CDR3, as DNA: TGTGCCAGCAGCCCCCCGGCGCTCGAGCAGTACTTC. Translated: CASSPPALEQYF.

V and J are TRBV3-1 and TRBJ1-6; the D is unclear. CDR1 LGHDT and CDR2 YNNKEL come from the germline V gene (reference sequence). V was clipped by 0 bases and J by 14 bases, with 5 bases between them. The CDR3 extends over 11 amino acids. CDR3 protein: CASSQDGSLHF. The CDR3 DNA reads TGTGCCAGCAGCCAAGATGGATCCCTCCACTTT.

This clonotype was observed many times. V usage is TRBV6-6 and J usage is TRBJ2-7; unclear D gene. The germline V gene encodes CDR1 MNHNY and CDR2 SVGAGI (reference sequence). This CDR3 comprises 13 residues. Trimming stripped 10 bases from V and 3 bases from J, with 16 bases between. CDR3 DNA sequence: TGTGCCACCTACGGGCGCGAATTCTACGAGCAGTACTTC. Its translation: CATYGREFYEQYF.

Note on this clonotype: A read error is possible here, since a much larger clone lies one base away. The V call is TRBV28, the J call TRBJ1-1; D gene unclear. The CDR3 runs 15 residues. CDR1 is MDHEN, CDR2 SYDVKM, per germline. The V gene lost 2 bases and the J gene lost 0 bases, with 10 bases spanning the gap. CDR3 in amino acids: CASSLTRLLNTEAFF. The CDR3 coding sequence is TGTGCCAGCAGTTTAACAAGACTATTGAACACTGAAGCTTTCTTT.

Of note for this clonotype: One end of the junction is discordant with germline, which a read error may explain. The CDR3 coding sequence is TGTGCCAGCAGAGACAGCCCTCTATTATACACAGAAACGCAGTATTTT. Amino acids: CASRDSPLLYTETQYF. J is TRBJ2-3 and V is TRBV6-1; TRBD1 is a possible D gene (5 bases). Germline values: CDR1 MNHNS, CDR2 SASEGT. There are 16 residues in the CDR3.

Note on this clonotype: Since a much larger clone is just one base distant, this may be a read error. This sequence joins TRBV29-1 and TRBJ2-1; 8 positions match TRBD2. Per germline, CDR1 SQVTM and CDR2 ANQGSEA. This CDR3 region has 15 residues. CDR3 nucleotide sequence: TGCAGCATAAGCCGCGGGGGGTTCTCCTACAATGACCAGTTCTTC. Translated: CSISRGGFSYNDQFF.

This clonotype came up many times. The rearrangement links TRBV7-9 to TRBJ2-5, with D unclear. V lost 5 bases and J lost 4, with 20 bases in between. Germline V lookup: CDR1 SEHNR, CDR2 FQNEAQ (reference sequence). The CDR3 is 16 residues long. CDR3 in DNA: TGTGCCAGCAGCAATGATTTTGGCCCTGGCAGAGAGACCCAGTACTTC. The encoded protein is CASSNDFGPGRETQYF.

This clonotype was counted ten times or more. The genes are TRBV6-5 and TRBJ2-2, with a weak D call TRBD2 (5 bases). The length of the CDR3 is 14 residues. Trimming left V 2 bases short and J 4 bases short, with 8 bases between. The germline V gene has CDR1 MNHEY and CDR2 SVGAGI. CDR3 region: CASSYHEGTGELFF. The CDR3 nucleotides read TGTGCCAGCAGTTACCATGAGGGCACCGGGGAGCTGTTTTTT.

This clonotype turned up a few times. J is TRBJ1-4 and V is TRBV2; D gene uncertain. CDR1 and CDR2 from the germline V gene are SNHLY and FYNNEI. V gave up 10 bases and J gave up 7 bases, with 16 bases separating them. The CDR3 runs 13 residues. CDR3 sequence reads: CAILRARAEKLFF. The CDR3 DNA reads as TGTGCCATACTCCGGGCCCGGGCTGAAAAACTGTTTTTT.

The CDR3 here is CASSFNRIEAFF. The CDR3 bases are TGTGCCAGCAGTTTTAATCGGATTGAAGCTTTCTTT. The chain combines TRBV12-3 or TRBV12-4 with TRBJ1-1; D remains ambiguous. CDR3 length equals 12 residues. Deletions cut 3 bases from V and 7 bases from J, with 9 bases between.

This clonotype was observed a few times. J is TRBJ2-7 and V is TRBV6-6; TRBD1 aligns across 9 bases. The CDR3 sequence is 13 residues long. Trimming took 5 bases from V and 6 from J; bases not matched to a gene: 5. Germline V lookup: CDR1 MNHNY, CDR2 SVGAGI (reference sequence). The DNA of the CDR3 is TGTGCCAGCAGTGATTGGACAGGGGCCGAGCAGTACTTC. It encodes CASSDWTGAEQYF.

This clonotype has just a few counts. This chain uses TRBV19 with TRBJ1-5; a weak D match, TRBD1 (5 bases). The CDR3 length is 15 residues. CDR1 is LNHDA and CDR2 is SQIVND in the germline V gene (reference sequence). V was shortened by 3 bases and J by 5 bases, with 14 bases between the two germline ends. The CDR3 reads CASSMGPPYYQPQHF. In nucleotides, the CDR3 is TGTGCCAGTAGTATGGGACCCCCTTACTATCAGCCCCAGCATTTT.

The gene calls are TRBV28 and TRBJ2-7; 11 positions match TRBD1. This CDR3 region has 14 residues. Germline V gene sequence: CDR1 MDHEN, CDR2 SYDVKM. The trim removed 4 bases at V and 11 bases at J, leaving 10 bases unmatched. As DNA, the CDR3 is TGTGCCAGCAGTTGTCCGGGGGACAGGGGGTTGAAGTACTTC. Translated: CASSCPGDRGLKYF.

V is TRBV29-1 and J is TRBJ1-5, with D hard to call. Germline loops: CDR1 SQVTM, CDR2 ANQGSEA. This CDR3 is built from 14 residues. V lost 5 bases and J lost 2, with 13 bases in between. CDR3: CSVQNTVGNQPQHF. As DNA, the CDR3 is TGCAGCGTTCAAAACACAGTTGGCAATCAGCCCCAGCATTTT.

This clonotype was detected many times. The rearrangement links TRBV5-6 to TRBJ2-3; 9 bases agree with TRBD1. Germline CDR1 and CDR2: SGHDT and YYEEEE. The CDR3 length is 13 residues. The J segment lost 5 bases and the V segment lost 3 bases, leaving 1 base of the junction unmatched. The CDR3 loop reads CASSWDREDTQYF. The CDR3, as DNA: TGTGCCAGCAGCTGGGACAGGGAAGATACGCAGTATTTT. The variable domain in full, with the rest retrieved from reference TRBV5-6 and TRBJ2-3, is DAGVTQSPTHLIKTRGQQVTLRCSPKSGHDTVSWYQQALGQGPQFIFQYYEEEERQRGNFPDRFSGHQFPNYSSELNVNALLLGDSALYLCASSWDREDTQYFGPGTRLTVL.

This clonotype was observed many times. The chain employs TRBV6-5 and TRBJ1-6; 8 bases align to TRBD1. This CDR3 is built from 16 residues. The trim removed 6 bases at V and 2 bases at J, leaving 6 bases unmatched. Germline CDR1 MNHEY, CDR2 SVGAGI. The CDR3 nucleotides are TGTGCCAGCAGACCCGACAGGGGTACCTATAATTCACCCCTCCACTTT. Amino acid sequence: CASRPDRGTYNSPLHF.

The J gene is TRBJ1-5, the V gene TRBV12-3 or TRBV12-4; 9 nucleotides match TRBD1. The V and J ends lost 3 bases and 0 bases, in that order; junction bases with no gene match: 6. The CDR3 extends over 17 amino acids. CDR3 region: CASSLGTGIYSNQPQHF. The CDR3 DNA sequence: TGTGCCAGCAGTTTGGGGACAGGGATTTATAGCAATCAGCCCCAGCATTTT.

In its sample, this clonotype was seen many times. J is TRBJ1-2 and V is TRBV5-1; D is possibly TRBD1 (6 bases). The CDR3 runs to 18 residues. V was shortened by 4 bases and J by 5 bases, with 27 bases between the two germline ends. Germline CDR1 is SGHRS and CDR2 is YFSETQ. CDR3 residues: CASSPGGGLRVDGYGYTF. CDR3 bases: TGCGCCAGCAGCCCTGGAGGGGGGCTGCGGGTCGATGGGTATGGCTACACCTTC.

The sample holds many counts of this clonotype. The V gene is TRBV3-1, the J gene TRBJ2-1; the D is unclear. The CDR3 covers 12 residues. Germline loops: CDR1 LGHDT, CDR2 YNNKEL (reference sequence). Trimming removed 1 base at V and 2 bases at J, with 0 bases between. In DNA form, the CDR3 reads TGTGCCAGCAGCCAAGCCTACAATGAGCAGTTCTTC. Translation gives CASSQAYNEQFF.

In DNA, the CDR3 is TGTGCCAGCAGCTTAGACGCGGGACAGGGTCGGCAGTTCTTC. Translating gives CASSLDAGQGRQFF. The chain combines TRBV7-6 with TRBJ2-1; 9 nucleotides agree with TRBD1. In germline, CDR1 is SGHVS, CDR2 FNYEAQ. The J segment lost 12 bases and the V segment lost 1 base, leaving 7 bases of the junction unmatched. The CDR3 spans 14 residues.

The chain combines TRBV5-1 with TRBJ2-1, with D unclear. CDR3 length: 13 residues. Trimming removed 0 bases at V and 4 bases at J, with 5 bases between. Germline assignment: CDR1 SGHRS and CDR2 YFSETQ. For the CDR3, the DNA is TGCGCCAGCAGCTTGGACAGATACAATGAGCAGTTCTTC. It codes for CASSLDRYNEQFF.

This clonotype was seen at least ten times. V usage is TRBV12-3 or TRBV12-4 and J usage is TRBJ2-1; 9 bases agree with TRBD2. Unmatched junction bases numbered 13, after V lost 5 bases and J lost 8 bases. CDR3 length: 16 residues. The CDR3 region is CASSLSWRGGQDEQFF. In nucleotides, the CDR3 is TGTGCCAGCAGTCTCAGTTGGCGGGGGGGCCAGGATGAGCAGTTCTTC.